This TCR beta chain originates from a study of blood T cell repertoires in COVID-19. Study overall: PBMCs, B-cell-depleted T cells, or T cells provided the cDNA or gDNA that made up the material.

Here immunoSEQ multiplex PCR was the method, and the copy in TCRdb shows in-frame clones only, minus some. The sample consists of 150,000 or so clones, approximately 90% of them appearing once. The germline V gene has CDR1 SGHTA and CDR2 FQGNSA. This CDR3 has 15 residues. V was cut by 4 bases and J by 1 base, with 10 bases left in between. This study enrolled people aged roughly 18 to 100 from about 24 US geographic areas. This clone is a singleton in its sample. Sample: PBMCs or T cells enriched from blood (not recorded which). The origin of this receptor is a man aged 50 or older who had recovered from COVID-19. The rearrangement uses TRBV7-2 and TRBJ1-4; D ambiguous. The CDR3 region has the DNA TGTGCCAGCAGCTACGGGAAGGGAACTAATGAAAAACTGTTTTTT. This encodes CASSYGKGTNEKLFF.